This TCR beta chain was recorded in a study of CD8+ T cells in alopecia areata. Documented treatment: oral pan-JAK inhibitor, 5-10 mg twice daily. With 6 bases clipped from V and 10 bases from J, the junction kept 4 bases outside the gene matches. The germline gives CDR1 KGHSY, CDR2 FQNENV. The CDR3 covers 13 residues. Once RNA had been extracted, it was reverse transcribed into cDNA to act as the sequencing template. Libraries were prepared by immunoSEQ multiplex PCR; TCRdb keeps only in-frame clonotypes and omits some of them. The sample shows around 110,000 clones, roughly 84% of them seen only once.

This clonotype was obtained from a human donor with alopecia areata. Sequencing was performed on CD8+ T cells sorted from blood, taken at week 24, from a patient treated with tofacitinib. V is TRBV16 and J is TRBJ2-1; 12 bases map to TRBD2. Here the CDR3 DNA reads TGTGCCAGCAGTCAGACTAGCGGGGGCGAGCAGTTCTTC. As protein: CASSQTSGGEQFF.